The 13 T cell receptor beta chains in this list originate from one sample, sequenced in a study of control samples from healthy donors and cancer patients (TCRdb year 2020). Libraries came from the immunoSEQ multiplex PCR assay. The clones in this table, taken by TCRdb from immuneACCESS, are in-frame only. Not every clone is retained; where verified, under half of the shortfall comes from an unresolved V gene, and the cause of the rest is unknown. Counted in this sample were about 120,000 clones; 87% of them appeared once. Just under 3% of the sample comes from the top ten. Input material: blood. These receptors were obtained from a man in his 60s in good health.

A single count supports this clone. V gene TRBV3-1 (or the pseudogene TRBV3-2) combines with J gene TRBJ2-3; 13 bases match TRBD2. After removal of 6 bases from V and 3 bases from J, the junction contained 3 bases not matched to a gene. In germline, CDR1 is LGHDT, CDR2 YNNKEL (reference sequence). The CDR3 covers 15 residues. CDR3 in DNA: TGTGCCAGCAGGACTAGCGGGGGGCGGACAGATACGCAGTATTTT. It yields the protein CASRTSGGRTDTQYF.

The V call is TRBV19, the J call TRBJ1-1, with D perhaps matching TRBD1 (5 bases). The V and J ends lost 0 bases and 0 bases respectively, with 14 bases between them. CDR1 LNHDA and CDR2 SQIVND come from the germline V gene (reference sequence). The CDR3 is made up of 17 amino acids. CDR3 protein: CASSIERGGQMNTEAFF. As DNA, the CDR3 is TGTGCCAGTAGTATAGAAAGGGGAGGGCAGATGAACACTGAAGCTTTCTTT.

Here the CDR3 DNA reads TGTGCCAGCTCAAGACAGACGGTGAACACTGAAGCTTTCTTT. It is translated as CASSRQTVNTEAFF. This chain joins TRBV18 and TRBJ1-1; tentative D call: TRBD1 (5 bases). The germline gives CDR1 KGHSH, CDR2 LQKENI. Trimming cost V 5 bases and J 0 bases, with 10 bases left between them. This CDR3 is built from 14 residues.

V gene TRBV5-1 combines with J gene TRBJ2-2, with D unresolved. The length of the CDR3 is 14 residues. Germline-derived CDR1 and CDR2 are SGHRS and YFSETQ. V was cut by 4 bases and J by 13 bases, with 20 bases left in between. The CDR3 nucleotides read TGCGCCAGCAGCCCGGTGGCAGGTACTCGCCGGCTGTTTTTT. It encodes CASSPVAGTRRLFF.

This chain connects TRBV6-1 to TRBJ2-2; 7 bases agree with TRBD1. V lost 2 bases, J lost 6 bases, and 9 bases stayed unmatched. This CDR3 region has 16 residues. The germline gives CDR1 MNHNS, CDR2 SASEGT. Here the CDR3 DNA reads TGTGCCAGCAGTGAAACGGTGACAGGGTCCGCCGGGGAGCTGTTTTTT. Its protein is CASSETVTGSAGELFF.

The CDR3 coding sequence is TGCGCCAGCAGCCGGGACAGGGAGGACGGGGAGCTGTTTTTT. It codes for CASSRDREDGELFF. V gene TRBV5-1 combines with J gene TRBJ2-2; 9 nucleotides agree with TRBD1. The CDR3 is 14 residues long. In germline, CDR1 is SGHRS, CDR2 YFSETQ. The V and J ends lost 4 bases and 7 bases, in that order; junction bases with no gene match: 5.

Here the CDR3 DNA reads TGTGCCAGCAGTCTGCAGGGACAGACTGTTTATGGCTACACCTTC. Its protein product is CASSLQGQTVYGYTF. V gene TRBV28 combines with J gene TRBJ1-2, with 7 bases lining up with TRBD1. The length of the CDR3 is 15 residues. Per the germline V gene, CDR1 is MDHEN and CDR2 is SYDVKM. The V gene end was trimmed by 5 bases and the J gene end by 5 bases; junction bases not matched to a gene: 11.

The CDR3 region has the DNA TGTGCCAGCAGCTTGGGACATGGAGCTTTCTTT. Its protein product is CASSLGHGAFF. The chain carries TRBV11-2 and TRBJ1-1; D is possibly TRBD1 (6 bases). The CDR3 covers 11 residues. V gave up 3 bases and J gave up 10 bases, with 9 bases separating them. Germline CDR1 and CDR2: SGHAT and FQNNGV.

DNA of the CDR3: TGCGCCAGCAGCTTGTTTCCGGATCAGCCCCAGCATTTT. Its protein is CASSLFPDQPQHF. This chain joins TRBV5-1 and TRBJ1-5; D not resolved. Germline loops: CDR1 SGHRS, CDR2 YFSETQ. The CDR3 consists of 13 residues. V lost 1 base, J lost 5 bases, and 7 bases lay in between.

This clone was counted once. The V call is TRBV19, the J call TRBJ1-2, with 9 nucleotides matching TRBD1. J gave up 8 bases and V 2 bases, and 12 bases lay outside the gene matches. The length of the CDR3 is 16 residues. The germline gives CDR1 LNHDA, CDR2 SQIVND (reference sequence). The CDR3 protein is CASSIYPGQGLYGYTF. Here the CDR3 DNA reads TGTGCCAGTAGTATATATCCGGGACAGGGTTTGTACGGCTACACCTTC.

The chain is built from TRBV19 and TRBJ1-5; TRBD1 might be the D (6 bases). CDR1 LNHDA and CDR2 SQIVND come from the germline V gene (reference sequence). The CDR3 totals 15 residues. V was clipped by 2 bases and J by 3 bases, with 11 bases between them. The CDR3 DNA sequence: TGTGCCAGTAGTATAAAGGGGGGCTACAATCAGCCCCAGCATTTT. It specifies CASSIKGGYNQPQHF. Together with reference TRBV19 and TRBJ1-5, the CDR3 gives the full variable domain: DGGITQSPKYLFRKEGQNVTLSCEQNLNHDAMYWYRQDPGQGLRLIYYSQIVNDFQKGDIAEGYSVSREKKESFPLTVTSAQKNPTAFYLCASSIKGGYNQPQHFGDGTRLSIL.

This chain joins TRBV7-9 and TRBJ1-6; the match to TRBD1 covers 7 bases. This CDR3 has 12 amino acids. V dropped 4 bases and J dropped 10; count of bases not matched to a gene: 1. From germline, CDR1 is SEHNR and CDR2 FQNEAQ (reference sequence). CDR3 residues: CASSSTGSPLHF. The CDR3 DNA reads as TGTGCCAGCAGCTCGACAGGGTCACCCCTCCACTTT. Full variable domain (outside the CDR3, taken from reference TRBV7-9 and TRBJ1-6): DTGVSQNPRHKITKRGQNVTFRCDPISEHNRLYWYRQTLGQGPEFLTYFQNEAQLEKSRLLSDRFSAERPKGSFSTLEIQRTEQGDSAMYLCASSSTGSPLHFGNGTRLTVT.

This chain uses TRBV5-5 with TRBJ1-2; unclear D gene. Germline V gives CDR1 SGHKS, CDR2 YYEKEE (reference sequence). This CDR3 has 12 residues. The V and J ends lost 3 bases and 8 bases respectively, with 11 bases between them. CDR3 sequence (DNA): TGTGCCAGCAGCTCGTCGGGCCTCGGCTACACCTTC. Translating gives CASSSSGLGYTF.